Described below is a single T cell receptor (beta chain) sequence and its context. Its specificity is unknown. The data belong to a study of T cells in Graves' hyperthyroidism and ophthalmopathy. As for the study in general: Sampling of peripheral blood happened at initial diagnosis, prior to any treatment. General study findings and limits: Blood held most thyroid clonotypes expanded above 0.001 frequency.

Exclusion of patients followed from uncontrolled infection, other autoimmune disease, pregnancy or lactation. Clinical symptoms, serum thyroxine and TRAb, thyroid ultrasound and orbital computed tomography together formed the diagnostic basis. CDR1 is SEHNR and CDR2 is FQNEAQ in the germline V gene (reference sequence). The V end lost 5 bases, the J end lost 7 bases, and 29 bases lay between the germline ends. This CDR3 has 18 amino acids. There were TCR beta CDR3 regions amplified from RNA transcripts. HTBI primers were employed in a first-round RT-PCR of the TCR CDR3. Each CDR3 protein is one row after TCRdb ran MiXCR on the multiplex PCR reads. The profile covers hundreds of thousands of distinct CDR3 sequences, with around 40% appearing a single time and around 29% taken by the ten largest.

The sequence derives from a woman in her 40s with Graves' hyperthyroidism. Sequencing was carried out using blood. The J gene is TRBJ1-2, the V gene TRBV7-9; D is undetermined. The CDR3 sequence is CASSVTSGRIGASAGYTF. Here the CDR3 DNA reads TGTGCCAGCAGCGTCACCTCTGGACGGATAGGAGCCTCAGCTGGCTACACCTTC.